These 24 T cell receptor beta chains were all obtained from the same sample, sequenced in a study of response to subunit inactivated influenza vaccine. One entry per CDR3 protein, called by TCRdb with MiXCR from the RT-PCR reads. The table shows about 160,000 distinct CDR3 sequences, with roughly a tenth occurring only once. Sequencing was performed on non-naive T cells sorted from PBMCs, taken roughly 46 days after vaccination. These TCRs come from a man aged 50-60 years who received an inactivated influenza vaccine.

This clonotype was detected only a few times. J is TRBJ2-5 and V is TRBV15; D perhaps matches TRBD2 (6 bases). This CDR3 comprises 15 residues. Per the germline V gene, CDR1 is LNHNV and CDR2 is YYDKDF (reference sequence). V lost 0 bases to trimming and J lost 9 bases, with 17 bases between them. CDR3 sequence: CATSRDPGPGRPQYF. The CDR3 bases are TGTGCCACCAGCAGAGATCCCGGGCCAGGGAGGCCCCAGTACTTC.

This clonotype was recorded many times. The DNA of the CDR3 is TGTGCCAGCAGTCAGGGGGGGAATCAGCCCCAGCATTTT. Translation: CASSQGGNQPQHF. The chain is built from TRBV2 and TRBJ1-5; TRBD1 agrees at 7 bases. The V gene end was trimmed by 5 bases and the J gene end by 4 bases; junction bases not matched to a gene: 2. Germline V CDR1 and CDR2: SNHLY, FYNNEI. The CDR3 sequence is 13 residues long.

The table lists this clonotype with a few counts. V and J are TRBV20-1 and TRBJ2-7; a possible D gene is TRBD1 (6 bases). This CDR3 has 14 amino acids. V was trimmed by 0 bases and J by 6 bases, leaving 15 bases between them. The germline V gene encodes CDR1 DFQATT and CDR2 SNEGSKA (reference sequence). The CDR3 here is CSARDIGGVPEQYF. The CDR3 bases are TGCAGTGCTAGAGATATAGGGGGAGTCCCCGAGCAGTACTTC.

Only a few counts were recorded for this clonotype. The rearrangement links TRBV7-2 to TRBJ2-7, with unresolved D. The ends were cut back, 6 bases at V and 1 base at J, with 7 bases in the middle. The CDR3 is made up of 12 amino acids. Germline V CDR1 and CDR2: SGHTA, FQGNSA. The CDR3 spells CASSALSYEQYF. The CDR3 nucleotides read TGTGCCAGCAGTGCACTATCCTACGAGCAGTACTTC.

This clonotype was observed many times. This sequence joins TRBV5-5 and TRBJ2-7; tentatively, D is TRBD1 or TRBD2 (5 bases each). The CDR3 sequence is 13 residues long. Trimming left V 0 bases short and J 4 bases short, with 8 bases between. Germline-derived CDR1 and CDR2 are SGHKS and YYEKEE (reference sequence). CDR3 in DNA: TGTGCCAGCAGCTTGGGCAGGGAGTACGAGCAGTACTTC. Translation: CASSLGREYEQYF.

The V gene is TRBV11-2, the J gene TRBJ2-1; D may be TRBD2 (5 bases). The CDR3 is 15 amino acids. Trimming cost V 1 base and J 3 bases, with 10 bases left between them. Germline CDR1 is SGHAT and CDR2 is FQNNGV. The CDR3 coding sequence is TGTGCCAGCAGCTTAGTCGGAGCGGTCTACAATGAGCAGTTCTTC. This encodes CASSLVGAVYNEQFF.

V is TRBV20-1 and J is TRBJ2-1; 7 positions match TRBD2. The germline V gene has CDR1 DFQATT and CDR2 SNEGSKA (reference sequence). The trim removed 4 bases at V and 8 bases at J, leaving 11 bases unmatched. This CDR3 is 14 amino acids long. The CDR3 reads CSATTSSLRDEQFF. The CDR3 DNA sequence: TGCAGTGCTACGACTAGCTCGCTACGGGATGAGCAGTTCTTC.

This clonotype has a handful of counts. The J gene is TRBJ2-1, the V gene TRBV12-3 or TRBV12-4; possible D gene TRBD2, 6 bases. The V end was cut by 0 bases, the J end by 5 bases, with 17 bases between. The CDR3 totals 17 residues. The CDR3 region has the DNA TGTGCCAGCAGTTTAGCGCTGAACCCAGGAGGGCACAATGAGCAGTTCTTC. It translates to CASSLALNPGGHNEQFF.

A few counts support this clonotype. This sequence joins TRBV6-2 or TRBV6-3 and TRBJ2-1, with TRBD2 matching 11 bases. Trimming took 7 bases from V and 10 from J; bases not matched to a gene: 9. This CDR3 spans 14 amino acids. Germline lookup yields CDR1 MNHEY and CDR2 SVGEGT. DNA of the CDR3: TGTGCCAGCATAAATAGCGGGAGGGCGGGCGAGCAGTTCTTC. Protein sequence: CASINSGRAGEQFF.

This clonotype has a count of ten or more. The V and J genes are TRBV4-2 and TRBJ2-5; tentative D call: TRBD1 (5 bases). Germline assignment: CDR1 LGHNA and CDR2 YNFKEQ. The CDR3 totals 14 residues. Trimming pared 0 bases from V and 7 bases from J, leaving 12 bases between. The CDR3 region is CASSQDRPGMTQYF. CDR3 nucleotides: TGTGCCAGCAGCCAAGATAGGCCAGGGATGACCCAGTACTTC.

There are a few counts of this clonotype. The genes are TRBV6-2 or TRBV6-3 and TRBJ1-5; D is uncertain. The CDR3 has 15 amino acids. Germline-derived CDR1 and CDR2 are MNHEY and SVGEGT. Trimming cost V 6 bases and J 4 bases, with 16 bases left between them. The CDR3 sequence: CASRHRTPGNQPQHF. The CDR3 region has the DNA TGTGCCAGCAGGCACCGGACGCCGGGTAATCAGCCCCAGCATTTT.

This clonotype was detected only a few times. The chain uses TRBV10-2 and TRBJ1-5, with unresolved D. CDR3 size: 14 residues. Germline CDR1 WSHSY, CDR2 SAAADI. Trimming removed 3 bases from V and 7 bases from J, with 13 bases in between. The CDR3, as DNA: TGCGCCAGCAGTGAAAAGGGAGAGGGACAGCCCCAGCATTTT. It specifies CASSEKGEGQPQHF.

V gene TRBV4-1 combines with J gene TRBJ2-7; no definite D call. CDR1 and CDR2 from the germline V gene are MGHRA and YSYEKL. Trimming removed 0 bases from V and 7 bases from J, with 19 bases in between. This CDR3 comprises 16 residues. Here the CDR3 DNA reads TGCGCCAGCAGCCAAGAGAGTTTCCCGAGTTTGGATGAGCAGTACTTC. Translating it yields CASSQESFPSLDEQYF.

This chain connects TRBV14 to TRBJ1-1; weak D call: TRBD1 (5 bases). Looked up from germline, CDR1 is SGHDN and CDR2 is FVKESK. CDR3 length: 16 residues. The germline V and J ends were trimmed by 8 bases and 2 bases, with 21 bases remaining between them. CDR3 loop: CASSIHPIQENTEAFF. The CDR3 DNA is TGTGCCAGCTCGATCCACCCGATACAGGAAAACACTGAAGCTTTCTTT.

This clonotype was seen a handful of times. CDR3 protein: CASSLGGRTGRTGELFF. CDR3 in DNA: TGTGCCAGCAGCTTGGGAGGTCGGACAGGGAGGACCGGGGAGCTGTTTTTT. The chain uses TRBV5-5 and TRBJ2-2; 8 bases are shared with TRBD1. The CDR3 runs to 17 residues. Germline V gene sequence: CDR1 SGHKS, CDR2 YYEKEE (reference sequence). Losses at the gene ends were 0 bases for V and 5 bases for J; bases not matched to a gene: 9.

This clonotype was seen ten or more times. This chain links TRBV18 with TRBJ2-3; 14 bases line up with TRBD2. There are 17 residues in the CDR3. Germline CDR1 and CDR2: KGHSH and LQKENI. After removal of 5 bases from V and 5 bases from J, the junction contained 9 bases not matched to a gene. The CDR3 spells CASSNNLGLAGVDTQYF. CDR3 sequence (DNA): TGTGCCAGCTCAAACAATTTGGGACTAGCGGGAGTAGATACGCAGTATTTT.

The chain recombines TRBV5-1 with TRBJ2-7, with TRBD1 matching 11 bases. The CDR3 has 15 amino acids. The junction had 7 bases not matched to a gene; V was cut back by 3 bases and J by 5 bases. Germline-derived CDR1 and CDR2 are SGHRS and YFSETQ. CDR3: CASSSRTGGSDEQYF. CDR3 bases: TGCGCCAGCAGCTCTCGGACAGGGGGCAGCGACGAGCAGTACTTC.

The chain has TRBV20-1 and TRBJ2-1; D ambiguous. CDR1 is DFQATT and CDR2 is SNEGSKA in the germline V gene (reference sequence). There are 10 residues in the CDR3. The CDR3 is CSQVDNEQFF. The CDR3 DNA follows: TGCAGCCAAGTTGACAATGAGCAGTTCTTC.

This chain joins TRBV5-6 and TRBJ1-5, with TRBD1 matching 7 bases. V was clipped by 0 bases and J by 0 bases; unmatched bases: 6. CDR1 is SGHDT and CDR2 is YYEEEE in the germline V gene. The CDR3 covers 17 residues. The CDR3 region is CASSLGQGGYSNQPQHF. Written as DNA, the CDR3 is TGTGCCAGCAGCTTGGGACAGGGTGGATATAGCAATCAGCCCCAGCATTTT. The variable domain in full, completed from reference TRBV5-6 and TRBJ1-5, reads DAGVTQSPTHLIKTRGQQVTLRCSPKSGHDTVSWYQQALGQGPQFIFQYYEEEERQRGNFPDRFSGHQFPNYSSELNVNALLLGDSALYLCASSLGQGGYSNQPQHFGDGTRLSIL.

This clonotype was counted many times. The chain's CDR3 is CSATNRGARGYTF. CDR3 nucleotide sequence: TGCAGTGCAACTAACAGGGGGGCACGGGGCTACACCTTC. This chain joins TRBV20-1 and TRBJ1-2; 8 nucleotides align to TRBD1. V shed 6 bases, J shed 8 bases, and the junction held 11 bases outside the gene matches. The CDR3 sequence is 13 residues long. Germline V CDR1 and CDR2: DFQATT, SNEGSKA (reference sequence).

This chain links TRBV5-6 with TRBJ2-5; TRBD1 agrees at 8 bases. The CDR3 sequence is 14 residues long. CDR1 is SGHDT, CDR2 YYEEEE, per germline. The trim removed 3 bases at V and 5 bases at J, leaving 6 bases unmatched. The CDR3 is CASSWRTGRETQYF. The CDR3 DNA is TGTGCCAGCAGCTGGAGGACAGGGAGGGAGACCCAGTACTTC.

The rearrangement links TRBV29-1 to TRBJ1-2; 8 bases are shared with TRBD1. J gave up 0 bases and V 2 bases, and 11 bases lay outside the gene matches. Per germline, CDR1 SQVTM and CDR2 ANQGSEA. The CDR3 loop spans 17 amino acids. CDR3 DNA sequence: TGCAGCGTTGAACCTCAAGGGACAGGTCCGTCTAACTATGGCTACACCTTC. This gives the protein CSVEPQGTGPSNYGYTF.

This clonotype was detected only a few times. The chain carries TRBV20-1 and TRBJ2-3; a weak D match, TRBD2 (6 bases). Germline V gives CDR1 DFQATT, CDR2 SNEGSKA (reference sequence). The CDR3 has 16 residues. V dropped 0 bases and J dropped 0 bases, with 13 bases sitting between them. The CDR3, as DNA: TGCAGTGCTAGAGATTGGCTAGCGAGTAGCACAGATACGCAGTATTTT. Translating it yields CSARDWLASSTDTQYF.

Many counts were recorded for this clonotype. This chain joins TRBV4-3 and TRBJ2-1, with TRBD2 matching over 10 bases. V was clipped by 4 bases and J by 7 bases; unmatched bases: 10. CDR1 is LGHNA, CDR2 YSLEER, per germline. This CDR3 region has 16 residues. CDR3 protein: CASSRDLAGEGNEQFF. In DNA form, the CDR3 reads TGCGCCAGCAGCCGCGATCTAGCGGGAGAAGGGAATGAGCAGTTCTTC.